A selection of T cell receptor beta chains follows, all from one sample in a study of T-cell reconstitution after alpha-beta-depleted transplantation in children. Using its own MiXCR run on the PCR reads, TCRdb lists one record per CDR3 protein. This sample has 580,000 or so distinct CDR3 sequences; roughly 24% occur once, and the top ten carry about 14%. Sequenced here: PBMCs, mostly from graft donor cells, sampled 360 days after TCRalphabeta/CD19-depleted stem cell transplant. All receptors come from a boy in the first two years of life who had a stem cell transplant for acute myeloid leukemia, so the T cells may come from the graft donor. The conserved cysteine and the conserved F or W are not part of the CDR3 here.

j_call,v_call,cdr3_aa
TRBJ2-3,TRBV12-3/TRBV12-4,ASRSSWGIDTQY
TRBJ2-7,TRBV7-2,ASSLAPVEWSYEQY
TRBJ2-1,TRBV29-1,SVRAVHNEQF
TRBJ2-2,TRBV5-1,ASSLASGTLTNTGELF
TRBJ1-5,TRBV6-6,ASRRDQPQH
TRBJ2-1,TRBV10-3,AIGRESPYNEQF
TRBJ1-1,TRBV11-2,ASSLLGTGAWTEAF
TRBJ2-3,TRBV5-1,ASSVGQITDTQY
TRBJ2-3,TRBV18,ASSPASYTDTQY
TRBJ2-1,TRBV15,ATSRVQGLAGGQEQF
TRBJ2-4,TRBV10-3,AIGQGENIQY
TRBJ2-1,TRBV6-2/TRBV6-3,ASSHGNGQQF
TRBJ2-4,TRBV2,ASSEVETSVIQY
TRBJ1-4,TRBV28,ASSPSPGATNEKLF
TRBJ1-2,TRBV20-1,SARARGLYGYT
TRBJ2-1,TRBV4-3,ASSQDAYGARLYNEQF
TRBJ2-5,TRBV11-2,ASSGGGWYQETQY
TRBJ2-3,TRBV20-1,SARDTDRLITDTQY
TRBJ2-1,TRBV4-2,ASSPGLLGGVWF
TRBJ2-5,TRBV4-3,ASSQWGTQETQY
TRBJ2-2,TRBV5-1,ASSLEGELF
TRBJ2-3,TRBV12-3/TRBV12-4,ASNPAGLIPDTQY
TRBJ1-2,TRBV15,ATAPGADGYGYT
TRBJ1-6,TRBV29-1,SATLLQGNSPLH
TRBJ2-2,TRBV3-1,ASSHIEDTGELF
TRBJ2-6,TRBV12-3/TRBV12-4,ASTPQDSGANVLT
TRBJ2-7,TRBV20-1,SARTDREYEQY
TRBJ1-2,TRBV25-1,ASSEEGDIGGLRGYT
TRBJ2-5,TRBV29-1,SGGWAQETQY
TRBJ1-2,TRBV6-1,ASSEISFVYGYT
TRBJ1-2,TRBV20-1,SAGPGEGPFYGYT
TRBJ2-7,TRBV6-2/TRBV6-3,ASSPPKVENEQY
TRBJ2-3,TRBV7-9,ASSPIKGVTDTQY